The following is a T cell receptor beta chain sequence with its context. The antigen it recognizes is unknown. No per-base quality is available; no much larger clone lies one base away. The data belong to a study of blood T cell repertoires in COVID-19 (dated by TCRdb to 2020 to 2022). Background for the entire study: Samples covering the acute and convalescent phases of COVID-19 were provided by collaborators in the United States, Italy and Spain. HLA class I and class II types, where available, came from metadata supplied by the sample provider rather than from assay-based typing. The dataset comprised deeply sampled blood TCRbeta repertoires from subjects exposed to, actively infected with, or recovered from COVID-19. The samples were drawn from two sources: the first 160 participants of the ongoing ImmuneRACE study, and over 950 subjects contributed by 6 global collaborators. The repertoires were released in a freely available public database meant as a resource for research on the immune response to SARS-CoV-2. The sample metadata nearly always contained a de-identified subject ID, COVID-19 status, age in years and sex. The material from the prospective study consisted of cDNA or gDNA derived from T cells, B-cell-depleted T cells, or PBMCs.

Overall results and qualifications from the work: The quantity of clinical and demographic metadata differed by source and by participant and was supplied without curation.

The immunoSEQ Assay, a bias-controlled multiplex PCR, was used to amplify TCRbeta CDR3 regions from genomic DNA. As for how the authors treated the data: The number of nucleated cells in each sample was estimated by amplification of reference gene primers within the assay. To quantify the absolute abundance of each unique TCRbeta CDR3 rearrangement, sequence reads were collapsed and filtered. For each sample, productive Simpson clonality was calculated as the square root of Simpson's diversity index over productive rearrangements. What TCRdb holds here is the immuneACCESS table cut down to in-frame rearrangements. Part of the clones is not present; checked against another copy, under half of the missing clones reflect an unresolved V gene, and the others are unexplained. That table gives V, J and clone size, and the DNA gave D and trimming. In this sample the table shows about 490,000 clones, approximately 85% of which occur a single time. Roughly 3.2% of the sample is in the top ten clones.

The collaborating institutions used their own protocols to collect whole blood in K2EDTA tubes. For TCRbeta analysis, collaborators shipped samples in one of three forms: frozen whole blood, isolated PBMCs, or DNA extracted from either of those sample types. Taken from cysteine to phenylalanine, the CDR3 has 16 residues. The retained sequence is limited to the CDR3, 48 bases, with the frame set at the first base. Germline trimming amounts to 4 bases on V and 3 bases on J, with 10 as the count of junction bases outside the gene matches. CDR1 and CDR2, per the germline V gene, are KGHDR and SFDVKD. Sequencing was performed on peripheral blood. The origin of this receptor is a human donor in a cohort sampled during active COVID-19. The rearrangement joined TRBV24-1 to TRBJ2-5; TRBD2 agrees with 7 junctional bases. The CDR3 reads CATSDPTRGEKETQYF. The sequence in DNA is TGTGCCACCAGTGACCCGACTCGGGGGGAGAAAGAGACCCAGTACTTC.